Below are 10 T cell receptor beta chains sequenced from a single sample in a study of cytomegalovirus exposure and HLA in healthy donors (dated by TCRdb to 2016 to 2017). The library was built by means of the immunoSEQ multiplex PCR assay. A mixture of 60 forward primers for TCR Vbeta segments and 13 reverse primers for TCR Jbeta segments was used in the multiplex PCR. Not all clones reach the TCRdb copy of this immuneACCESS table, which keeps in-frame sequences only. Checked studies attribute under half of the gap to unresolved V genes and leave the rest unexplained. The sample table holds roughly 180,000 clones, of which around 80% were seen once. The leading ten clones occupy 2.5% of the sample. The material sequenced was PBMCs. The receptors originated from a woman aged 30 to 39 in good health and CMV-seropositive.

The rearrangement uses TRBV2 and TRBJ1-6; TRBD1 is a possible D gene (5 bases). V was pared by 9 bases and J by 8 bases, with 20 bases between. The CDR3 runs to 15 residues. Germline CDR1 reads SNHLY; CDR2 reads FYNNEI. The DNA of the CDR3 is TGTGCCAGTAGACCGACAGTCCTGTTGGATTCACCCCTCCACTTT. Its translation is CASRPTVLLDSPLHF.

The chain combines TRBV9 with TRBJ2-2; 7 bases line up with TRBD1. Germline CDR1 and CDR2: SGDLS and YYNGEE. J gave up 7 bases and V 5 bases, and 11 bases lay outside the gene matches. CDR3 length: 15 residues. The CDR3 is CASSGVRGRNGELFF. The CDR3 DNA reads as TGTGCCAGCAGTGGGGTAAGGGGGCGAAACGGGGAGCTGTTTTTT.

The chain recombines TRBV6-1 with TRBJ1-5, with unresolved D. The CDR3 consists of 13 residues. Deletions cut 6 bases from V and 6 bases from J, with 12 bases between. In germline, CDR1 is MNHNS, CDR2 SASEGT. The CDR3 DNA reads TGTGCCAGCAGCCCCCTGGGAGGTCAGCCCCAGCATTTT. Translating it yields CASSPLGGQPQHF.

The chain combines TRBV4-1 with TRBJ2-2, with a weak D call TRBD2 (6 bases). The V gene's germline CDR1 is MGHRA and CDR2 YSYEKL. The CDR3 totals 14 residues. The V end was cut by 3 bases, the J end by 5 bases, with 10 bases between. CDR3 loop: CASSQAGRTGELFF. The CDR3, as DNA: TGCGCCAGCAGCCAGGCGGGGCGGACCGGGGAGCTGTTTTTT.

This sequence joins TRBV19 and TRBJ2-1; TRBD1 is a possible D gene (6 bases). The CDR3 is made up of 14 amino acids. Looked up from germline, CDR1 is LNHDA and CDR2 is SQIVND (reference sequence). V shed 6 bases and J shed 1 base, with 10 bases lying between them. CDR3 sequence: CASSDGQSYNEQFF. The CDR3 DNA follows: TGTGCCAGTAGCGATGGACAGTCCTACAATGAGCAGTTCTTC. Supplemented by reference TRBV19 and TRBJ2-1, the full variable domain reads DGGITQSPKYLFRKEGQNVTLSCEQNLNHDAMYWYRQDPGQGLRLIYYSQIVNDFQKGDIAEGYSVSREKKESFPLTVTSAQKNPTAFYLCASSDGQSYNEQFFGPGTRLTVL.

V usage is TRBV29-1 and J usage is TRBJ1-1; 7 bases are a match to TRBD1. The germline gives CDR1 SQVTM, CDR2 ANQGSEA. The CDR3 has 12 amino acids. J lost 4 bases, V lost 4 bases, and 3 bases had no gene match. The CDR3 nucleotides read TGCAGCGTTGGCAGGGGGACCACTGAAGCTTTCTTT. Translation: CSVGRGTTEAFF.

The chain recombines TRBV6-5 with TRBJ1-2, with D uncertain. The V end was cut by 0 bases, the J end by 5 bases, with 13 bases between. The CDR3 is 15 amino acids. Germline V gene lookup returns CDR1 MNHEY and CDR2 SVGAGI. For the CDR3, the DNA is TGTGCCAGCAGTTACTCGAGGGCGGGTTGGTATGGCTACACCTTC. Its protein is CASSYSRAGWYGYTF.

This clone was seen a handful of times. In DNA form, the CDR3 reads TGCGCCAGCAGCTTGCAGGGGCCTTCGGGTGGGGACACCATATATTTT. Translating it yields CASSLQGPSGGDTIYF. The gene calls are TRBV5-1 and TRBJ1-3, with D perhaps TRBD1 (6 bases). Germline-derived CDR1 and CDR2 are SGHRS and YFSETQ. With 1 base removed from V and 8 bases from J, the gap between germline ends came to 19 bases. This CDR3 is built from 16 residues.

The chain uses TRBV4-3 and TRBJ2-1, with TRBD1 matching over 7 bases. This CDR3 is 14 amino acids long. The germline gives CDR1 LGHNA, CDR2 YSLEER. V shed 3 bases, J shed 5 bases, and the junction held 4 bases outside the gene matches. The CDR3 sequence is CASSHRQGDNEQFF. CDR3 in DNA: TGCGCCAGCAGCCATAGACAGGGAGACAATGAGCAGTTCTTC.

The chain couples TRBV10-1 to TRBJ2-3, with 13 positions matching TRBD2. The CDR3 consists of 17 residues. V gave up 4 bases and J gave up 4 bases; unmatched junction bases: 8. Germline V gives CDR1 WNHNN, CDR2 SYGVQD (reference sequence). CDR3 in amino acids: CASSGPTGLAGSDTQYF. The CDR3 coding sequence is TGCGCCAGCAGTGGACCCACGGGACTAGCGGGGTCAGATACGCAGTATTTT.